These 30 T cell receptor beta chains were sequenced from one sample in a study of blood T cell repertoires in COVID-19. Assay used: immunoSEQ multiplex PCR; TCRdb lists only in-frame clones, some missing. The data contain around 470,000 clones, less than 95% of them singletons. The sequencing sample was made of PBMCs or T cells enriched from blood (not recorded which). These TCRs come from a young man who had recovered from COVID-19.

V usage is TRBV11-1 and J usage is TRBJ2-3; 7 positions match TRBD1. J gave up 4 bases and V 5 bases, and 6 bases lay outside the gene matches. Germline CDR1 and CDR2: SGHAT and FQDESV (reference sequence). This CDR3 is built from 14 residues. The CDR3: CASSKGARADTQYF. In nucleotides, the CDR3 is TGTGCCAGCAGCAAGGGGGCCCGCGCAGATACGCAGTATTTT.

Here the CDR3 DNA reads TGTGCCAGCAGCCGAAGTAGCGGGAGGGCCGGCGAAGATACGCAGTATTTT. As protein: CASSRSSGRAGEDTQYF. V and J are TRBV5-4 and TRBJ2-3, with 11 bases aligning to TRBD2. The CDR3 length is 17 residues. The trim removed 4 bases at V and 5 bases at J, leaving 12 bases unmatched. CDR1 is SGHNT, CDR2 YYREEE, per germline (reference sequence).

The V call is TRBV7-2, the J call TRBJ1-2; maybe TRBD1 (5 bases). The CDR3 length is 16 residues. The ends were cut back, 1 base at V and 2 bases at J, with 14 bases in the middle. Germline CDR1 SGHTA, CDR2 FQGNSA. CDR3 sequence: CASSLGTYAPNYGYTF. The CDR3 bases are TGTGCCAGCAGCTTAGGGACATACGCCCCAAACTATGGCTACACCTTC.

The chain employs TRBV11-2 and TRBJ1-2; TRBD1 agrees at 11 bases. V was pared by 5 bases and J by 3 bases, with 5 bases of the junction left unmatched. The germline V gene has CDR1 SGHAT and CDR2 FQNNGV. The CDR3 is 15 amino acids. CDR3 sequence: CASSDWTGGDYGYTF. CDR3 DNA sequence: TGTGCCAGCAGCGACTGGACAGGGGGCGACTATGGCTACACCTTC.

The count of this clone is one. The chain employs TRBV5-1 and TRBJ2-5, with TRBD2 identical over 8 bases. Looked up from germline, CDR1 is SGHRS and CDR2 is YFSETQ. The CDR3 runs to 14 residues. Trimming removed 2 bases from V and 3 bases from J; junction bases left unmatched: 3. This chain's CDR3 is CASSFTSGEETQYF. The DNA of the CDR3 is TGCGCCAGCAGCTTTACTAGCGGAGAAGAGACCCAGTACTTC.

V gene TRBV28 combines with J gene TRBJ1-1; D remains ambiguous. The CDR3 consists of 13 residues. Between the trimmed V and J ends, which lost 7 bases and 8 bases, there was a span of 17 bases. The germline gives CDR1 MDHEN, CDR2 SYDVKM. The CDR3 protein is CASNTLRLVEAFF. The CDR3 DNA reads TGTGCCAGCAATACGCTCAGGTTGGTGGAAGCTTTCTTT.

The rearrangement links TRBV5-8 to TRBJ2-2, with TRBD1 as a possible D gene (6 bases). V shed 4 bases and J shed 3 bases, with 10 bases lying between them. Germline CDR1 SGHTS, CDR2 YDEGEE. The CDR3 has 14 amino acids. CDR3 protein: CASSQTGYTGELFF. CDR3 DNA sequence: TGTGCCAGCAGCCAGACAGGATACACCGGGGAGCTGTTTTTT. Looking up the rest from reference TRBV5-8 and TRBJ2-2 gives the full variable domain: EAGVTQSPTHLIKTRGQQATLRCSPISGHTSVYWYQQALGLGLQFLLWYDEGEERNRGNFPPRFSGRQFPNYSSELNVNALELEDSALYLCASSQTGYTGELFFGEGSRLTVL.

The chain has TRBV6-1 and TRBJ2-7; D remains unclear. V was trimmed by 2 bases and J by 5 bases, leaving 10 bases between them. The CDR3 contains 13 residues. Germline values: CDR1 MNHNS, CDR2 SASEGT. The CDR3 sequence is CASSERVGHEQYF. CDR3 sequence (DNA): TGTGCCAGCAGTGAACGGGTCGGCCACGAGCAGTACTTC.

V and J are TRBV2 and TRBJ2-7, with 7 bases lining up with TRBD1. Germline V gene data show CDR1 as SNHLY and CDR2 as FYNNEI. This CDR3 contains 15 residues. Trimming took 5 bases from V and 3 from J; bases not matched to a gene: 10. The CDR3 coding sequence is TGTGCCAGCAGTTTAGACAGGGATCCCCACTACGAGCAGTACTTC. Its translation: CASSLDRDPHYEQYF. The full variable domain, its missing parts supplied by reference TRBV2 and TRBJ2-7, is EPEVTQTPSHQVTQMGQEVILRCVPISNHLYFYWYRQILGQKVEFLVSFYNNEISEKSEIFDDQFSVERPDGSNFTLKIRSTKLEDSAMYFCASSLDRDPHYEQYFGPGTRLTVT.

The chain is built from TRBV28 and TRBJ1-2, with 9 nucleotides matching TRBD1. The CDR3 extends over 16 amino acids. J was trimmed by 4 bases and V by 1 base; bases with no gene match: 7. CDR1 is MDHEN and CDR2 is SYDVKM in the germline V gene. CDR3 sequence: CASSLSPPGQGYGYTF. CDR3 DNA sequence: TGTGCCAGCAGTTTATCTCCTCCGGGACAGGGCTATGGCTACACCTTC.

A single count supports this clone. The V call is TRBV28, the J call TRBJ2-3; D ambiguous. This CDR3 spans 12 amino acids. Germline lookup yields CDR1 MDHEN and CDR2 SYDVKM. Trimming took 4 bases from V and 11 from J, leaving 13 bases between them. CDR3 amino acids: CASSSPLFGQYF. DNA for the CDR3: TGTGCCAGCAGTTCACCTCTCTTCGGGCAGTATTTT. The variable domain in full, with the rest retrieved from reference TRBV28 and TRBJ2-3, is DVKVTQSSRYLVKRTGEKVFLECVQDMDHENMFWYRQDPGLGLRLIYFSYDVKMKEKGDIPEGYSVSREKKERFSLILESASTNQTSMYLCASSSPLFGQYFGPGTRLTVL.

This chain connects TRBV20-1 to TRBJ2-7; TRBD2 matches at 7 bases. Trimming removed 3 bases from V and 5 bases from J; junction bases left unmatched: 13. Germline CDR1 DFQATT, CDR2 SNEGSKA (reference sequence). The CDR3 covers 15 residues. CDR3 sequence reads: CSASKGGRSYHEQYF. In DNA form, the CDR3 reads TGCAGTGCTAGTAAAGGCGGGAGAAGCTACCACGAGCAGTACTTC.

The chain carries TRBV2 and TRBJ2-2; no clear D gene. Between the trimmed V and J ends, which lost 6 bases and 0 bases, there was a span of 8 bases. Per the germline V gene, CDR1 is SNHLY and CDR2 is FYNNEI. The CDR3 loop spans 14 amino acids. The CDR3: CASRKAANTGELFF. Written as DNA, the CDR3 is TGTGCCAGCAGGAAGGCGGCGAACACCGGGGAGCTGTTTTTT.

V gene TRBV28 combines with J gene TRBJ1-6; a weak D match, TRBD1 (5 bases). Trimming cost V 7 bases and J 0 bases, with 31 bases left between them. The germline gives CDR1 MDHEN, CDR2 SYDVKM. This CDR3 is 22 amino acids long. The CDR3 bases are TGTGCCAGCATCTCTACCCCCTCCAGCAGGGATACAAAGTCCTCCTATAATTCACCCCTCCACTTT. It specifies CASISTPSSRDTKSSYNSPLHF.

The genes are TRBV15 and TRBJ2-1; the D gene is possibly TRBD2 (5 bases). This CDR3 contains 19 residues. In germline, CDR1 is LNHNV, CDR2 YYDKDF (reference sequence). Trimming removed 8 bases at V and 7 bases at J, with 33 bases between. CDR3 coding DNA: TGTGCCACCGGGCGTGAACAACCGGGTCAGTGGGAGAGTCGTAATGAGCAGTTCTTC. This encodes CATGREQPGQWESRNEQFF. The variable domain in full, with the rest retrieved from reference TRBV15 and TRBJ2-1, is DAMVIQNPRYQVTQFGKPVTLSCSQTLNHNVMYWYQQKSSQAPKLLFHYYDKDFNNEADTPDNFQSRRPNTSFCFLDIRSPGLGDTAMYLCATGREQPGQWESRNEQFFGPGTRLTVL.

The CDR3 reads CSASESGGNTEAFF. The CDR3 coding sequence is TGCAGTGCTAGTGAGTCAGGGGGGAACACTGAAGCTTTCTTT. This chain connects TRBV20-1 to TRBJ1-1; TRBD1 matches at 7 bases. The ends lost 3 bases at V and 1 base at J; junction bases unmatched: 5. Germline-derived CDR1 and CDR2 are DFQATT and SNEGSKA (reference sequence). The CDR3 is made up of 14 amino acids.

This rearrangement joins TRBV30 to TRBJ1-1; D gene uncertain. The V end lost 0 bases, the J end lost 6 bases, and 8 bases lay between the germline ends. The length of the CDR3 is 12 residues. From germline, CDR1 is GTSNPN and CDR2 SVGIG (reference sequence). The CDR3 bases are TGTGCCTGGAGTGTCGTAACAGCTGAAGCTTTCTTT. Translating it yields CAWSVVTAEAFF.

CDR3 residues: CASSQGDGYTF. CDR3 nucleotide sequence: TGTGCCAGCAGCCAAGGAGATGGCTACACCTTC. The rearrangement joins TRBV3-1 (or the pseudogene TRBV3-2) to TRBJ1-2, with D unresolved. The CDR3 has 11 amino acids. Germline V CDR1 and CDR2: LGHDT, YNNKEL (reference sequence). The V end was cut by 1 base, the J end by 6 bases, with 3 bases between.

This chain connects TRBV19 to TRBJ2-2; D gene ambiguous. CDR3 length equals 15 residues. V lost 5 bases to trimming and J lost 2 bases, with 12 bases between them. The germline V gene has CDR1 LNHDA and CDR2 SQIVND (reference sequence). CDR3 amino acids: CASSLMAVNTGELFF. DNA of the CDR3: TGTGCCAGTAGTCTTATGGCGGTAAACACCGGGGAGCTGTTTTTT.

The genes are TRBV28 and TRBJ1-2; 9 bases are a match to TRBD1. CDR3 size: 15 residues. Germline V gives CDR1 MDHEN, CDR2 SYDVKM. V trimming: 9 bases; J trimming: 3 bases; junction bases outside the gene matches: 11. CDR3 DNA: TGTGCCAGTAACCGGGACAGGGATGTTGACTATGGCTACACCTTC. Residues: CASNRDRDVDYGYTF.

This CDR3 is CASSAWGGNQPQHF. In nucleotides, the CDR3 is TGTGCCAGCAGCGCATGGGGGGGGAATCAGCCCCAGCATTTT. The rearrangement links TRBV14 to TRBJ1-5; D may be TRBD1 (5 bases). V lost 5 bases to trimming and J lost 4 bases, with 12 bases between them. The CDR3 totals 14 residues. Germline CDR1 is SGHDN and CDR2 is FVKESK.

The J gene is TRBJ2-3, the V gene TRBV24-1; TRBD2 matches at 8 bases. In germline, CDR1 is KGHDR, CDR2 SFDVKD. Germline trimming cut 3 bases from V and 5 bases from J; bases unmatched to any gene: 15. The CDR3 consists of 18 residues. The CDR3: CATSDALSGKVGGDTQYF. The CDR3 DNA is TGTGCCACCAGTGATGCCCTTAGCGGGAAGGTTGGAGGAGATACGCAGTATTTT.

The chain has TRBV5-1 and TRBJ2-5; the match to TRBD2 covers 9 bases. The ends lost 0 bases at V and 3 bases at J; junction bases unmatched: 3. The germline V gene encodes CDR1 SGHRS and CDR2 YFSETQ. The CDR3 sequence is 15 residues long. CDR3 loop: CASSLVGGREETQYF. CDR3 coding DNA: TGCGCCAGCAGCTTGGTGGGCGGGAGGGAAGAGACCCAGTACTTC.

V is TRBV5-5 and J is TRBJ1-3, with unresolved D. The V gene lost 0 bases and the J gene lost 0 bases, with 7 bases spanning the gap. Germline V gene data show CDR1 as SGHKS and CDR2 as YYEKEE (reference sequence). The CDR3 length is 15 residues. CDR3 in amino acids: CASSLERGSGNTIYF. CDR3 coding DNA: TGTGCCAGCAGCTTGGAACGGGGCTCTGGAAACACCATATATTTT. Based on the CDR3 plus reference TRBV5-5 and TRBJ1-3, the full variable domain is DAGVTQSPTHLIKTRGQQVTLRCSPISGHKSVSWYQQVLGQGPQFIFQYYEKEERGRGNFPDRFSARQFPNYSSELNVNALLLGDSALYLCASSLERGSGNTIYFGEGSWLTVV.

This clone has only a few counts. This rearrangement joins TRBV24-1 to TRBJ2-1; no firm D call. CDR1 is KGHDR, CDR2 SFDVKD, per germline. The germline V and J ends were trimmed by 3 bases and 4 bases, with 6 bases remaining between them. This CDR3 has 13 residues. This CDR3 is CATSDTQYNEQFF. CDR3 bases: TGTGCCACCAGTGATACCCAGTACAATGAGCAGTTCTTC.

The rearrangement joins TRBV24-1 to TRBJ1-2; D gene ambiguous. From germline, CDR1 is KGHDR and CDR2 SFDVKD. The ends were cut back, 5 bases at V and 4 bases at J, with 13 bases in the middle. The CDR3 is 14 residues long. The CDR3 sequence is CATSVSGLPYGYTF. CDR3 sequence (DNA): TGTGCCACCAGTGTTTCAGGACTCCCCTATGGCTACACCTTC.

The genes are TRBV7-9 and TRBJ1-2, with 8 positions matching TRBD1. J gave up 8 bases and V 3 bases, and 20 bases lay outside the gene matches. CDR1 and CDR2 (germline): SEHNR, FQNEAQ (reference sequence). The CDR3 runs 18 residues. CDR3 coding DNA: TGTGCCAGCAGCTTCGGGGGAATCGGACAGGGTTATCACGGCGGCTACACCTTC. Amino acids: CASSFGGIGQGYHGGYTF.

This chain connects TRBV19 to TRBJ2-1, with 9 bases that match TRBD2. This CDR3 has 19 amino acids. Germline V gene sequence: CDR1 LNHDA, CDR2 SQIVND (reference sequence). V was pared by 0 bases and J by 6 bases, with 15 bases of the junction left unmatched. CDR3: CASSIEWGRRSSGVNEQFF. CDR3 DNA: TGTGCCAGTAGTATAGAGTGGGGGAGGCGATCTAGCGGGGTCAATGAGCAGTTCTTC. The complete variable domain, with remaining parts taken from reference TRBV19 and TRBJ2-1, reads DGGITQSPKYLFRKEGQNVTLSCEQNLNHDAMYWYRQDPGQGLRLIYYSQIVNDFQKGDIAEGYSVSREKKESFPLTVTSAQKNPTAFYLCASSIEWGRRSSGVNEQFFGPGTRLTVL.

V gene TRBV18 combines with J gene TRBJ1-2, with D possibly matching TRBD1 (5 bases). The CDR3 has 13 amino acids. Trimming stripped 6 bases from V and 3 bases from J, with 11 bases between. Germline values: CDR1 KGHSH, CDR2 LQKENI. CDR3 amino acids: CASSADSDYGYTF. In nucleotides, the CDR3 is TGTGCCAGCTCTGCCGACAGTGACTATGGCTACACCTTC.

The V gene is TRBV14, the J gene TRBJ1-3; D may be TRBD1 (6 bases). This CDR3 region has 19 residues. With 0 bases removed from V and 4 bases from J, the gap between germline ends came to 22 bases. Looked up from germline, CDR1 is SGHDN and CDR2 is FVKESK. The CDR3 nucleotides read TGTGCCAGCAGCCAAGAATTCGGGACACACGGTCGAGGGGGAAACACCATATATTTT. This codes for CASSQEFGTHGRGGNTIYF.